This T cell receptor (beta chain) came from a study of blood T cell repertoires in COVID-19 (dated by TCRdb to about 2020). With respect to the entire study: Collaborator samples came from the United States, Italy and Spain and covered acute and convalescent phases of COVID-19. The prospective study material was composed of cDNA or gDNA derived from T cells, B-cell-depleted T cells, or PBMCs. Deeply sampled blood TCRbeta repertoires from subjects exposed to, actively infected with, or recovered from COVID-19 were included in the dataset. The repertoires were released in a freely available public database intended as a resource for research on the immune response to SARS-CoV-2. The samples were drawn from two sources: the first 160 participants of the ongoing ImmuneRACE study, and 1,254 subjects contributed by 6 global collaborators. Sample metadata almost always included a de-identified subject ID, COVID-19 status, age in years and sex. Where available, HLA class I and class II types were obtained from metadata supplied by the sample provider rather than from assay-based typing. What the study reported, not specific to this receptor: The quantity of clinical and demographic metadata differed by source and by participant and was supplied without curation.

As for this clone: The antigen it recognizes is unknown. Base qualities are not at hand, and no much larger clone is one base apart.

Unmatched junction bases come to 25, with V trimmed by 10 bases and J by 4 bases. Taken from the germline V gene, the CDR1 and CDR2 loops are SGHDT and YYEEEE. The CDR3 holds 19 amino acids from the cysteine to the phenylalanine. Left in the record is the CDR3 DNA by itself, 57 bases read in frame from the first base. TCRbeta CDR3 regions were amplified from genomic DNA by means of the immunoSEQ Assay, a bias-controlled multiplex PCR. In the source study's methods: The number of nucleated cells in each sample was estimated from the amplification of reference gene primers within the assay. To quantify the absolute abundance of each unique TCRbeta CDR3 rearrangement, sequence reads were collapsed and filtered. For each sample, productive Simpson clonality was calculated as the square root of Simpson's diversity index over productive rearrangements. TCRdb limited this immuneACCESS table to in-frame rearrangements with V and J called. A share of clones is missing; checked studies link under half to unresolved V genes, and the rest is unexplained. That table is the source of V, J and clone size, and D and trimming were worked out from the DNA. Recorded for this sample are fewer than 250,000 clones; around 84% of them occurred a single time. The leading ten clones occupy 15% to 20% of the sample.

Whole blood was collected in K2EDTA tubes by collaborating institutions according to the institutions' own protocols. For TCRbeta analysis, collaborators shipped samples in one of three forms: frozen whole blood, isolated PBMCs, or DNA extracted from either of those sample types. The receptor was isolated from a man younger than 45 with active or convalescent COVID-19. The receptor chain draws on TRBV5-6 and TRBJ2-2, and 7 junction bases match TRBD2. The sample consisted of peripheral blood. The CDR3 reads CASSPTFRWEAGFTGELFF. The DNA sequence follows: TGTGCCTCCAGCCCCACCTTTAGGTGGGAAGCGGGATTCACCGGGGAGCTGTTTTTT.